The clone carrying this T cell receptor beta chain was seen a few times. Its specificity is unknown. Repertoires were generated with immunoSEQ multiplex PCR, while TCRdb's copy carries only in-frame clones and drops some. The sample holds about 660,000 clones, approximately 79% seen once. The data stem from a study of shared clonotypes between healthy human individuals. For the study at large: Every donor yielded three CD4 naive, three CD4 memory, two CD8 naive and one CD8 memory plate. General study findings and limits: It was expected that sequencing depth would affect clonotype sharing among donors.

This CDR3 comprises 17 residues. CDR1 is MNHEY, CDR2 SMNVEV, per germline (reference sequence). Trimming cost V 5 bases and J 2 bases; bases outside gene matches: 13. Donors were Caucasian adults residing in Nashville, Tennessee, USA. Subsets obtained from CD4+ cells comprised CD45RA+ naive and CD45RA-negative memory cells. The TCR originated in a woman aged 25 to 39 in good health. Sequenced input: memory CD4+ T cells sorted from blood. This sample's subset: CD45RA-negative fraction. V gene TRBV27 combines with J gene TRBJ1-2; 8 bases map to TRBD1. The CDR3 sequence: CASSTFIRTGLNYGYTF. CDR3 nucleotides: TGTGCCAGCAGTACCTTTATCAGGACAGGGCTCAACTATGGCTACACCTTC.